Below, 21 T cell receptor beta chains from the same sample are listed, as sequenced in a study of T-cell memory formation after mild COVID-19. TCRdb ran MiXCR on the 5' RACE reads and lists one entry per CDR3 protein. The table has about 410,000 distinct CDR3 sequences, 18% seen once. Sample: PBMCs or a T cell subset sorted from them (not recorded which). These receptors were taken from a man younger than 35 who had mild COVID-19 (a few samples of this study predate the infection). Cell type and time point are not known.

In this sample, this clonotype turned up a few times. The chain couples TRBV3-1 to TRBJ2-7; TRBD1 matches 7 bases. The CDR3 has 15 amino acids. The V segment lost 4 bases and the J segment 2 bases; nucleotides outside the gene matches: 8. CDR1 is LGHDT and CDR2 is YNNKEL in the germline V gene (reference sequence). CDR3: CASSPGTAPTYEQYF. CDR3 nucleotides: TGTGCCAGCAGCCCCGGGACAGCGCCTACCTACGAGCAGTACTTC.

The chain joins TRBV2 to TRBJ2-3, with D possibly matching TRBD2 (6 bases). Germline CDR1 reads SNHLY; CDR2 reads FYNNEI. The V end lost 8 bases, the J end lost 0 bases, and 15 bases lay between the germline ends. CDR3 length: 15 residues. This CDR3 reads CASAWTGTSTDTQYF. For the CDR3, the DNA is TGTGCCAGCGCGTGGACGGGGACTAGCACAGATACGCAGTATTTT.

There are a few counts of this clonotype. The rearrangement joins TRBV9 to TRBJ2-3, with D possibly being TRBD2 (6 bases). The germline V and J ends were trimmed by 1 base and 1 base, with 13 bases remaining between them. The CDR3 runs 16 residues. The germline V gene encodes CDR1 SGDLS and CDR2 YYNGEE. CDR3 loop: CASSVSAGEGTDTQYF. The CDR3 DNA reads TGTGCCAGCAGCGTATCTGCCGGGGAGGGCACAGATACGCAGTATTTT.

The chain recombines TRBV4-1 with TRBJ2-1, with TRBD1 identical over 11 bases. Germline V gene data show CDR1 as MGHRA and CDR2 as YSYEKL. This CDR3 comprises 16 residues. After removal of 4 bases from V and 8 bases from J, the junction contained 10 bases not matched to a gene. CDR3 DNA: TGCGCCAGCAGCCCCCGGGTCGGGACAGGGGGGGATGAGCAGTTCTTC. This translates into CASSPRVGTGGDEQFF.

This clonotype came up a few times. V and J are TRBV7-4 and TRBJ2-7; no clear D. Trimming cost V 3 bases and J 7 bases, with 13 bases left between them. The CDR3 is 13 residues long. Per the germline V gene, CDR1 is SGHVT and CDR2 is SQSDAQ. The CDR3 region has the DNA TGTGCCAGCAGCTTGCAGTCCCGGTGTGAGCAGTACGTC. Its translation is CASSLQSRCEQYV.

The chain links TRBV10-3 to TRBJ1-1; D perhaps matches TRBD1 (6 bases). V lost 6 bases to trimming and J lost 1 base, with 6 bases between them. Germline loops: CDR1 ENHRY, CDR2 SYGVKD. The CDR3 length is 12 residues. Written as DNA, the CDR3 is TGTGCCATCAGGGGACAGAACACTGAAGCTTTCTTT. This sequence encodes CAIRGQNTEAFF.

The rearrangement uses TRBV7-3 and TRBJ2-2; D unclear. Trimming cost V 2 bases and J 7 bases, with 11 bases left between them. Germline-derived CDR1 and CDR2 are SGHTA and FQGTGA. The CDR3 has 14 amino acids. For the CDR3, the DNA is TGTGCCAGCAGCTTAGTCCCCCACGGCGGGGAGCTGTTTTTT. Protein: CASSLVPHGGELFF.

J is TRBJ2-1 and V is TRBV6-2 or TRBV6-3; 10 bases are shared with TRBD2. Germline assignment: CDR1 MNHEY and CDR2 SVGEGT. V trimming: 7 bases; J trimming: 7 bases; junction bases outside the gene matches: 7. The CDR3 loop spans 14 amino acids. CDR3 sequence reads: CASMGSGRRNEQFF. The CDR3 coding sequence is TGTGCCAGCATGGGTAGCGGGAGGAGGAATGAGCAGTTCTTC.

This clonotype was seen a handful of times. The rearrangement uses TRBV15 and TRBJ1-4, with D perhaps TRBD1 (5 bases). CDR3 length: 14 residues. The V end was cut by 1 base, the J end by 7 bases, with 10 bases between. Germline V lookup: CDR1 LNHNV, CDR2 YYDKDF (reference sequence). Written as DNA, the CDR3 is TGTGCCACCAGCAGAGCTGGCGGGGGTGAAAAACTGTTTTTT. This encodes CATSRAGGGEKLFF.

The chain joins TRBV19 to TRBJ1-5; no clear D gene. This CDR3 contains 17 residues. V dropped 5 bases and J dropped 0 bases, with 17 bases sitting between them. Germline loops: CDR1 LNHDA, CDR2 SQIVND (reference sequence). CDR3 DNA: TGTGCCAGTAGTGGATCGTCGGCAGAAAATAGCAATCAGCCCCAGCATTTT. It encodes CASSGSSAENSNQPQHF.

This clonotype was counted a few times. V gene TRBV20-1 combines with J gene TRBJ2-5; the match to TRBD1 covers 9 bases. The V gene's germline CDR1 is DFQATT and CDR2 SNEGSKA (reference sequence). With V trimmed by 3 bases and J by 5 bases, 16 bases remained unmatched. This CDR3 is built from 17 residues. This chain's CDR3 is CSASERDRVVLWETQYF. For the CDR3, the DNA is TGCAGTGCTAGTGAAAGGGACAGGGTCGTGTTGTGGGAGACCCAGTACTTC.

The table lists this clonotype with a few counts. The chain joins TRBV7-9 to TRBJ1-4, with D possibly matching TRBD1 (5 bases). Trimming cost V 4 bases and J 8 bases, with 14 bases left between them. Per the germline V gene, CDR1 is SEHNR and CDR2 is FQNEAQ (reference sequence). The CDR3 length is 14 residues. CDR3 sequence reads: CASSSSAGPEKLFF. In DNA, the CDR3 is TGTGCCAGCAGCTCCAGCGCGGGGCCCGAAAAACTGTTTTTT.

In its sample, this clonotype was seen many times. V gene TRBV18 combines with J gene TRBJ1-4, with D unclear. The V gene's germline CDR1 is KGHSH and CDR2 LQKENI. The CDR3 runs 14 residues. V was trimmed by 4 bases and J by 5 bases, leaving 11 bases between them. The CDR3 nucleotides are TGTGCCAGCTCACGGCGGAGAGAAAATGAAAAACTGTTTTTT. Translating gives CASSRRRENEKLFF.

This clonotype has ten or more counts. V gene TRBV6-1 combines with J gene TRBJ2-3; D call uncertain. In germline, CDR1 is MNHNS, CDR2 SASEGT. Deletions cut 3 bases from V and 7 bases from J, with 17 bases between. The CDR3 contains 15 residues. The CDR3 DNA is TGTGCCAGCAGTGATACCGGCAGCTTGAGGAATACGCAGTATTTT. The encoded protein is CASSDTGSLRNTQYF.

This clonotype turned up a few times. The V and J genes are TRBV18 and TRBJ1-2, with a possible D match to TRBD1 (5 bases). V was cut by 4 bases and J by 3 bases, with 9 bases left in between. Germline values: CDR1 KGHSH, CDR2 LQKENI. The CDR3 sequence is 13 residues long. This CDR3 reads CASSQTADYGYTF. The DNA for the CDR3 is TGTGCCAGCTCACAGACAGCCGACTATGGCTACACCTTC.

This clonotype was detected a few times. The chain links TRBV6-2 or TRBV6-3 to TRBJ2-5, with a weak D call TRBD1 (5 bases). Germline CDR1 reads MNHEY; CDR2 reads SVGEGT. This CDR3 comprises 13 residues. Trimming cost V 1 base and J 10 bases, with 13 bases left between them. The CDR3 loop is CASSYFDSSVQYF. In DNA, the CDR3 is TGTGCCAGCAGTTACTTTGACAGCAGCGTCCAGTACTTC.

The table lists this clonotype with a few counts. The V and J genes are TRBV12-3 or TRBV12-4 and TRBJ2-1, with a weak D call TRBD2 (6 bases). V lost 9 bases and J lost 7, with 19 bases in between. The CDR3 is 14 residues long. The CDR3: CASTRRLVDNEQFF. CDR3 in DNA: TGTGCCAGTACCCGTAGACTAGTTGATAATGAGCAGTTCTTC.

The rearrangement uses TRBV9 and TRBJ2-5; TRBD2 agrees at 10 bases. V gave up 2 bases and J gave up 5 bases; unmatched junction bases: 18. Per germline, CDR1 SGDLS and CDR2 YYNGEE. The CDR3 consists of 19 residues. The CDR3 DNA sequence: TGTGCCAGCAGCGTCGGAGGACGTAGCGGGGGGTCCTACAGGGAGACCCAGTACTTC. Protein: CASSVGGRSGGSYRETQYF.

This clonotype was found a few times. The chain recombines TRBV7-9 with TRBJ2-3, with a weak D call TRBD1 (6 bases). This CDR3 has 16 residues. Germline loops: CDR1 SEHNR, CDR2 FQNEAQ (reference sequence). Deletions cut 2 bases from V and 7 bases from J, with 19 bases between. The CDR3 DNA sequence: TGTGCCAGCAGCTTATTCGGCAGGGGAACATTCAATACGCAGTATTTT. This gives the protein CASSLFGRGTFNTQYF.

This clonotype was seen ten or more times. The chain employs TRBV7-3 and TRBJ1-2, with 8 bases matching TRBD1. The CDR3 is 13 residues long. J lost 6 bases, V lost 4 bases, and 4 bases had no gene match. The germline gives CDR1 SGHTA, CDR2 FQGTGA. This CDR3 is CASSSGQADGYTF. CDR3 coding DNA: TGTGCCAGCAGCTCGGGACAGGCCGATGGCTACACCTTC.

This clonotype appeared a few times. The chain has TRBV29-1 and TRBJ2-7; D perhaps matches TRBD2 (6 bases). The CDR3 consists of 13 residues. Trimming cost V 7 bases and J 6 bases, with 19 bases left between them. From germline, CDR1 is SQVTM and CDR2 ANQGSEA. This CDR3 is CSASRDWGSEQYV. The CDR3, as DNA: TGCAGCGCGAGCCGGGACTGGGGGAGCGAGCAGTACGTC.